A single sample is the source of the 9 T cell receptor beta chains below, sequenced in a study of blood T cell repertoires in COVID-19 (dated by TCRdb to about 2020). Libraries were constructed by the immunoSEQ multiplex PCR assay. As stored in TCRdb, this immuneACCESS dataset retains in-frame rearrangements with V and J assigned. A fraction of the clones does not appear; measured against another copy, unresolved V genes explain less than half of the discrepancy, and the remainder lacks a known reason. In all, the sample holds about 90,000 clones, and approximately 75% of those were seen once. 13% of the sample belongs to the ten largest clones. The sequenced sample was peripheral blood. The origin of the receptors is a human donor in a cohort sampled during active COVID-19.

This clone was recorded only once. The CDR3 loop reads CSAGTGVGGELFF. CDR3 DNA: TGCAGCGCTGGGACAGGGGTTGGCGGGGAGCTGTTTTTT. This chain connects TRBV29-1 to TRBJ2-2, with TRBD1 matching over 10 bases. Germline CDR1 is SQVTM and CDR2 is ANQGSEA. This CDR3 contains 13 residues. The V and J ends lost 7 bases and 7 bases, in that order; junction bases with no gene match: 6.

The chain uses TRBV6-5 and TRBJ2-4; 10 bases are shared with TRBD1. This CDR3 has 15 amino acids. With V trimmed by 1 base and J by 10 bases, 7 bases remained unmatched. CDR1 is MNHEY, CDR2 SVGAGI, per germline. The CDR3 loop is CASSYLTGTGEIQYF. In DNA form, the CDR3 reads TGTGCCAGCAGTTACTTGACCGGGACAGGGGAAATTCAGTACTTC.

This chain joins TRBV29-1 and TRBJ2-7; TRBD2 agrees at 8 bases. V trimming: 3 bases; J trimming: 6 bases; junction bases outside the gene matches: 10. The germline V gene encodes CDR1 SQVTM and CDR2 ANQGSEA. The CDR3 totals 14 residues. The CDR3 here is CSVEATGLAVEQYF. CDR3 in DNA: TGCAGCGTTGAGGCGACAGGACTAGCAGTCGAGCAGTACTTC.

The chain carries TRBV6-4 and TRBJ2-1; 8 bases align to TRBD1. This CDR3 contains 15 residues. V gave up 0 bases and J gave up 6 bases; unmatched junction bases: 4. CDR1 and CDR2 from the germline V gene are MRHNA and SNTAGT. CDR3 in amino acids: CASSDSLGQVNEQFF. CDR3 in DNA: TGTGCCAGCAGTGACTCCCTGGGACAGGTCAATGAGCAGTTCTTC.

This rearrangement joins TRBV7-3 to TRBJ1-2, with D possibly TRBD1 on 5 matching bases. Germline lookup yields CDR1 SGHTA and CDR2 FQGTGA. This CDR3 comprises 15 residues. V was cut by 0 bases and J by 7 bases, with 15 bases left in between. CDR3 protein: CASSLTGGSRGGYTF. The CDR3 DNA reads TGTGCCAGCAGCTTAACGGGGGGAAGCCGGGGTGGCTACACCTTC.

This clone was counted a few times. V and J are TRBV28 and TRBJ1-6; D unresolved. Germline CDR1 reads MDHEN; CDR2 reads SYDVKM. CDR3 length equals 12 residues. Between the trimmed V and J ends, which lost 8 bases and 10 bases, there was a span of 12 bases. Here the CDR3 reads CASERRGSPLHF. Written as DNA, the CDR3 is TGTGCCAGCGAGCGGAGAGGATCACCCCTCCACTTT.

The CDR3 DNA reads as TGTGCCAGCAGTGAAAACCAGGGTCAGCCCCAGCATTTT. It specifies CASSENQGQPQHF. The V call is TRBV6-1, the J call TRBJ1-5, with D possibly matching TRBD1 (5 bases). CDR3 length equals 13 residues. CDR1 and CDR2 (germline): MNHNS, SASEGT. V gave up 2 bases and J gave up 6 bases, with 8 bases separating them.

Ten or more counts support this clone. The CDR3 DNA reads as TGTGCCAGCAGCCCTGGGGGGGCAGGTGGCAAAAACATTCAGTACTTC. Translating gives CASSPGGAGGKNIQYF. The chain recombines TRBV7-3 with TRBJ2-4; a possible D gene is TRBD2 (7 bases). The V and J ends lost 5 bases and 3 bases respectively, with 17 bases between them. This CDR3 is 16 amino acids long. Germline CDR1 SGHTA, CDR2 FQGTGA.

This clone appeared a few times. V is TRBV4-1 and J is TRBJ2-6; 8 bases are a match to TRBD1. Germline loops: CDR1 MGHRA, CDR2 YSYEKL. V trimming: 2 bases; J trimming: 0 bases; junction bases outside the gene matches: 6. The CDR3 contains 18 residues. CDR3 in amino acids: CASSQLTGARSGANVLTF. As DNA, the CDR3 is TGCGCCAGCAGCCAATTGACAGGGGCCCGCTCTGGGGCCAACGTCCTGACTTTC.